This TCR beta chain is drawn from a study of blood T cell repertoires in COVID-19. Sequenced by immunoSEQ multiplex PCR; TCRdb stores in-frame clones only, minus some. The data contain about 140,000 clones, around 82% of them singletons. The ends lost 7 bases at V and 10 bases at J; junction bases unmatched: 8. Germline V gives CDR1 SQVTM, CDR2 ANQGSEA. CDR3 length equals 12 residues. Sequenced input: PBMCs or T cells enriched from blood (not recorded which). This TCR derives from a man aged 40-55 years with acute COVID-19. The gene calls are TRBV29-1 and TRBJ2-1; TRBD1 matches at 9 bases. The chain's CDR3 is CSARQGGIEQFF. In nucleotides, the CDR3 is TGCAGCGCCAGACAGGGGGGGATCGAGCAGTTCTTC.